The entry below gives a single T cell receptor (beta chain) sequence along with its context. Its antigen remains unidentified. V dropped 6 bases and J dropped 4 bases, with 10 bases sitting between them. CDR3 size: 13 residues. With a J-beta primer mix and a sample-barcoded 5' primer, a second PCR ran about 6 to 11 cycles. TCRdb used MiXCR to reprocess the 5' RACE reads, holding one entry per CDR3 protein. The sample holds 1 million or so distinct CDR3 sequences, around 43% seen once. The entry originates in a study of blood T cells in healthy people across ages. Regarding the study as a whole: Donors of long life had a larger count of naive CD4+ cells and greater diversity than aged donors. Because sorting was not performed, PBMCs prevented conclusive naive versus antigen-experienced comparison.

The rearrangement joins TRBV12-3 or TRBV12-4 to TRBJ2-1, with unresolved D. What was sequenced was blood. The TCR originated in a woman aged 55-70 years in good health. CDR3 bases: TGTGCCAGCAGCAGCCCGAAGTACAATGAGCAGTTCTTC. Its protein is CASSSPKYNEQFF.